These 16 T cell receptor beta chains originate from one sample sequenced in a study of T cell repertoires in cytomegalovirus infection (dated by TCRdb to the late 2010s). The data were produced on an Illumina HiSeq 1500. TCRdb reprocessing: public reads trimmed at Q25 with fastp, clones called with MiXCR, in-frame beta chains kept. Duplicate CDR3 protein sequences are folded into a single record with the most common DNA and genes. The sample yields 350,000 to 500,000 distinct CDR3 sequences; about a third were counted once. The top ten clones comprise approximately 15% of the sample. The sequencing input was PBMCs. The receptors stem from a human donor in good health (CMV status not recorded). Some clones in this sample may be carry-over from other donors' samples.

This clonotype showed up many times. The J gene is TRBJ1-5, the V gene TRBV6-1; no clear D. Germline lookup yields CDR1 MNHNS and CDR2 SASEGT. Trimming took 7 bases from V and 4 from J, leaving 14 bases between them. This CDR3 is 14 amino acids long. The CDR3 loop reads CASTWAIGNQPQHF. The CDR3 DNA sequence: TGTGCCAGCACTTGGGCGATAGGAAATCAGCCCCAGCATTTT.

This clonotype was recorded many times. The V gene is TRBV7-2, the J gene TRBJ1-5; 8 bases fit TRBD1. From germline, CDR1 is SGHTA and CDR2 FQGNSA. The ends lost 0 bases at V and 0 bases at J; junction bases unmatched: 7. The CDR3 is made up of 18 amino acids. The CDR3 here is CASSLADREARSNQPQHF. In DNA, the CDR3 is TGTGCCAGCAGCTTAGCGGACAGGGAGGCCCGTAGCAATCAGCCCCAGCATTTT. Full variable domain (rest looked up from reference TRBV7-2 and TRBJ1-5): GAGVSQSPSNKVTEKGKDVELRCDPISGHTALYWYRQSLGQGLEFLIYFQGNSAPDKSGLPSDRFSAERTGGSVSTLTIQRTQQEDSAVYLCASSLADREARSNQPQHFGDGTRLSIL.

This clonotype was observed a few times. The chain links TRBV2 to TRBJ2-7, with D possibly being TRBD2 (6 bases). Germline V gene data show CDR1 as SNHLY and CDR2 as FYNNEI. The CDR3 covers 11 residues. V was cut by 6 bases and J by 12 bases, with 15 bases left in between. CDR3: CASRSGPTGYF. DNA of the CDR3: TGTGCCAGCAGAAGCGGGCCCACCGGGTACTTC. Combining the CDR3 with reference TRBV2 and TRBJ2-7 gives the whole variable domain EPEVTQTPSHQVTQMGQEVILRCVPISNHLYFYWYRQILGQKVEFLVSFYNNEISEKSEIFDDQFSVERPDGSNFTLKIRSTKLEDSAMYFCASRSGPTGYFGPGTRLTVT.

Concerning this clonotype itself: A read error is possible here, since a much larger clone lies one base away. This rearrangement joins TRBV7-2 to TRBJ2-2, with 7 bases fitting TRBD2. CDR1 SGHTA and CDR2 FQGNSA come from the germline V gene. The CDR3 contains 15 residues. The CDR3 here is CASSLGGGTTGDLFF. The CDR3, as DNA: TGTGCCAGCAGCTTAGGGGGGGGTACCACCGGGGACCTGTTTTTT.

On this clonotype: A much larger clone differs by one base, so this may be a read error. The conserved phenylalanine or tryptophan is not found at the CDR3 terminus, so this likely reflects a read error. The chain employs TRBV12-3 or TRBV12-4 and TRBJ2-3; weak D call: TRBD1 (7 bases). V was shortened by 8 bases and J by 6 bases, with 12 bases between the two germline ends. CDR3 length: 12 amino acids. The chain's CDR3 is CASSQGRDTQYL. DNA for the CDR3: TGTGCCAGCTCACAGGGGAGGGATACGCAGTATTTG.

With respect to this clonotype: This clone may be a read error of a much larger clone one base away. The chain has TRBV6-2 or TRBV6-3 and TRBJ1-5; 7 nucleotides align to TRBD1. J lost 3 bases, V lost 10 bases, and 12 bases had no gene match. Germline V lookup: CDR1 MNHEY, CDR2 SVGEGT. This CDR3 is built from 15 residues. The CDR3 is CANRPRDSTNQPQHF. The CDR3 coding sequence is TGTGCCAACAGACCCCGGGACAGCACCAATCAGCCCCAGCATTTT.

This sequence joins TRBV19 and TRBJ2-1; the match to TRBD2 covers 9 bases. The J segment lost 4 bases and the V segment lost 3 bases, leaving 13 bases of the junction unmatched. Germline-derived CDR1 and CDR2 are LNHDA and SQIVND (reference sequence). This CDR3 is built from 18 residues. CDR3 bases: TGTGCCAGTAGTATGTCTAGGATTAGCGGGGGCAGATACAATGAGCAGTTCTTC. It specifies CASSMSRISGGRYNEQFF. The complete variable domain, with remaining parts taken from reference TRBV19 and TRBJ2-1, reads DGGITQSPKYLFRKEGQNVTLSCEQNLNHDAMYWYRQDPGQGLRLIYYSQIVNDFQKGDIAEGYSVSREKKESFPLTVTSAQKNPTAFYLCASSMSRISGGRYNEQFFGPGTRLTVL.

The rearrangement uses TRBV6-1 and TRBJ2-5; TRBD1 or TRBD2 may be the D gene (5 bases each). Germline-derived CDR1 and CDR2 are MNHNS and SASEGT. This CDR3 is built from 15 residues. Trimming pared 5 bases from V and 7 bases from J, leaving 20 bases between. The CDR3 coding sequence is TGTGCCAGCAGTTCCCCCGGGACGGACACCTTGACCCAGTACTTC. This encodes CASSSPGTDTLTQYF.

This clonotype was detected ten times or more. In nucleotides, the CDR3 is TGTGCCAGCAGCTACCCCGGGAGTGAAGCTTTCTTT. Translated, it gives CASSYPGSEAFF. This chain links TRBV7-8 with TRBJ1-1; no firm D call. CDR3 length equals 12 residues. Trimming left V 4 bases short and J 7 bases short, with 10 bases between. Looked up from germline, CDR1 is SGHVS and CDR2 is FQNEAQ.

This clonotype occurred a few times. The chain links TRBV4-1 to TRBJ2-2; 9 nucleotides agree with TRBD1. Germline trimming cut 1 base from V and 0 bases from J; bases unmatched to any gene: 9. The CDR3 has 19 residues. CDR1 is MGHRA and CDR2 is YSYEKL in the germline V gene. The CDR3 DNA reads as TGCGCCAGCAGCCAAGTCCCGGGACAGGGCTTCGCGAACACCGGGGAGCTGTTTTTT. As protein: CASSQVPGQGFANTGELFF.

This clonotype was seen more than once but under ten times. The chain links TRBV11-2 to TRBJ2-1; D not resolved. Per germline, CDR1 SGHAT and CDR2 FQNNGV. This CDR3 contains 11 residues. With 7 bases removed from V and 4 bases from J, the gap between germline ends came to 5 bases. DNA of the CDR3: TGTGCCAGCACCCATTACAATGAGCAGTTCTTC. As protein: CASTHYNEQFF. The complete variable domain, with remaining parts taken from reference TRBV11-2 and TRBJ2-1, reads EAGVAQSPRYKIIEKRQSVAFWCNPISGHATLYWYQQILGQGPKLLIQFQNNGVVDDSQLPKDRFSAERLKGVDSTLKIQPAKLEDSAVYLCASTHYNEQFFGPGTRLTVL.

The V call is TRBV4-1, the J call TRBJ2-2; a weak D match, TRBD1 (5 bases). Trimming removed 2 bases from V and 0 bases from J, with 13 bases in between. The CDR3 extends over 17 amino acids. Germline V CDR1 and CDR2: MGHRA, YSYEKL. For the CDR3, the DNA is TGCGCCAGCAGCCAATCAAAGGGGAATGCGAACACCGGGGAGCTGTTTTTT. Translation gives CASSQSKGNANTGELFF.

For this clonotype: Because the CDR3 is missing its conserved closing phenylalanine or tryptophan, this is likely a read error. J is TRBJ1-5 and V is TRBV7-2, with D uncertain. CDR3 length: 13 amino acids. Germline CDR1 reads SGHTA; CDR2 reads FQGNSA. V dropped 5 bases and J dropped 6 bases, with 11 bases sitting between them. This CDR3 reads CASSPELGQPQHH. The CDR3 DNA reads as TGTGCCAGCAGCCCAGAGCTGGGTCAGCCCCAGCATCAT.

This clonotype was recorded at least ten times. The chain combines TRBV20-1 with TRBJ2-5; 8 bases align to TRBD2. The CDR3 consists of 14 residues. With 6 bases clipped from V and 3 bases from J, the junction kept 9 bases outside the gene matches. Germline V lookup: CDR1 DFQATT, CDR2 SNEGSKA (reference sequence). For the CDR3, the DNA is TGCAGTGCCGGGAGCGGGGGCTGGGAAGAGACCCAGTACTTC. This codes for CSAGSGGWEETQYF.

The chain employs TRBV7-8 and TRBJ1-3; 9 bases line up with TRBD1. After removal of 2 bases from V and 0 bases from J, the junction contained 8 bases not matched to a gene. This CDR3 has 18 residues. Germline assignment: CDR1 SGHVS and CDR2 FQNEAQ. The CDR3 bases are TGTGCCAGCAGCTTACCTGGACAGGGGAGCAACTCTGGAAACACCATATATTTT. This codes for CASSLPGQGSNSGNTIYF. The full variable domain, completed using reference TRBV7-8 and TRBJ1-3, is GAGVSQSPRYKVAKRGQDVALRCDPISGHVSLFWYQQALGQGPEFLTYFQNEAQLDKSGLPSDRFFAERPEGSVSTLKIQRTQQEDSAVYLCASSLPGQGSNSGNTIYFGEGSWLTVV.

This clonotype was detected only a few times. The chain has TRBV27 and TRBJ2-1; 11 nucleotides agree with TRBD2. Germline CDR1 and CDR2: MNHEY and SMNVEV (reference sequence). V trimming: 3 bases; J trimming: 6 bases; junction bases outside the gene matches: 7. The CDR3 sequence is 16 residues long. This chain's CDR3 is CASSFLSGGAVNEQFF. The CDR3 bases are TGTGCCAGCAGTTTCCTTAGCGGGGGGGCCGTCAATGAGCAGTTCTTC.